The rows below give T cell receptor beta chains drawn from one sample of a study of early T cells in non-severe SARS-CoV-2 infection. TCRdb re-analysed the 5' RACE reads in MiXCR, keeping a single row per CDR3 protein. Of approximately 29,000 distinct CDR3 sequences listed, roughly 7% were seen once; the top ten hold 2.7%. Material for sequencing was whole blood. These receptors were obtained from an adult who was a healthcare worker with PCR-confirmed SARS-CoV-2 infection or an uninfected control (not recorded which). Both conserved end residues are part of each CDR3. D genes are given only for firm matches. Size tells how often a clone was seen (once, few, many) or the class of an expanded clone, and some rows leave it out.

clone_size	j_call	v_call	d_call	cdr3_aa	cdr3_nt
many	TRBJ1-3	TRBV28	-	CASSLDSISGNTIYF	TGTGCCAGCAGTTTGGACTCAATCTCTGGAAACACCATATATTTT
many	TRBJ2-1	TRBV15	TRBD2	CATSLKPTSGVHEQFF	TGTGCCACCAGCCTTAAGCCGACTAGCGGGGTCCATGAGCAGTTCTTC
many	TRBJ2-3	TRBV9	-	CASSLDSPTDTQYF	TGTGCCAGCAGCTTAGACAGCCCCACAGATACGCAGTATTTT
many	TRBJ1-5	TRBV20-1	-	CSATSDNSNQPQHF	TGCAGTGCAACGTCTGACAATAGCAATCAGCCCCAGCATTTT
many	TRBJ1-1	TRBV29-1	-	CSVEDTGLNTEAFF	TGCAGCGTTGAAGATACGGGGTTGAACACTGAAGCTTTCTTT
many	TRBJ2-7	TRBV5-6	-	CASSFIRAEQYF	TGTGCCAGCAGCTTCATCAGGGCCGAGCAGTACTTC
few	TRBJ2-1	TRBV7-2	TRBD2	CASSLESGNYNEQFF	TGTGCCAGCAGCTTAGAAAGCGGGAATTACAATGAGCAGTTCTTC
-	TRBJ2-5	TRBV29-1	TRBD1	CSVYRGEETQYF	TGCAGCGTGTACAGGGGGGAAGAGACCCAGTACTTC
many	TRBJ2-5	TRBV6-1	-	CASSEEGTQYF	TGTGCCAGCAGTGAAGAGGGAACCCAGTACTTC
once	TRBJ2-1	TRBV5-1	TRBD2	CVSSGTGGLYNEQFF	TGCGTCAGCAGCGGGACGGGAGGATTGTACAATGAGCAGTTCTTC
many	TRBJ2-7	TRBV3-1	-	CASSAPEAYEQYF	TGTGCCAGCAGCGCTCCTGAGGCCTACGAGCAGTACTTC
many	TRBJ2-3	TRBV5-1	TRBD2	CASGSPGLDTDTQYF	TGCGCCAGCGGGTCCCCGGGACTAGACACAGATACGCAGTATTTT
many	TRBJ1-2	TRBV19	-	CASSTNRDYGYTF	TGTGCCAGTAGTACGAATCGGGACTATGGCTACACCTTC
many	TRBJ1-3	TRBV20-1	TRBD1	CSAREGQVPFSSGNTIYF	TGCAGTGCTAGAGAGGGACAGGTTCCCTTCAGCTCTGGAAACACCATATATTTT
many	TRBJ1-1	TRBV5-1	-	CASSLEPGFRTEAFF	TGCGCCAGCAGCTTGGAGCCCGGCTTTCGCACTGAAGCTTTCTTT
-	TRBJ2-2	TRBV7-2	-	CASSLDSGSLTGELFF	TGTGCCAGCAGCTTAGATAGTGGGAGCCTCACCGGGGAGCTGTTTTTT
few	TRBJ2-3	TRBV12-3/TRBV12-4	TRBD2	CASSFILASGLDTQYF	TGTGCCAGCAGTTTTATTTTGGCTAGCGGGTTGGATACGCAGTATTTT
-	TRBJ1-1	TRBV11-2	TRBD1	CASSRGQLNTEAFF	TGTGCCAGCAGCAGGGGACAGTTGAACACTGAAGCTTTCTTT
few	TRBJ1-1	TRBV6-5	TRBD1	CASSQGQFFTEVFF	TGTGCCAGCAGTCAGGGACAGTTCTTCACTGAAGTTTTCTTT
many	TRBJ2-7	TRBV2	-	CASSRSGPLYEQYF	TGTGCCAGCAGCCGCTCGGGACCGTTATACGAGCAGTACTTC
few	TRBJ2-3	TRBV20-1	TRBD2	CSGRESTDTQYF	TGCAGTGGGCGGGAGAGCACAGATACGCAGTATTTT
many	TRBJ2-7	TRBV28	-	CASNRNSYEQYF	TGTGCCAGCAATAGAAACTCCTACGAGCAGTACTTC
many	TRBJ1-2	TRBV7-9	-	CASSLSFSRLYGYTF	TGTGCCAGCAGCTTAAGCTTCAGCAGACTCTATGGCTACACCTTC
many	TRBJ2-7	TRBV27	-	CASSVKTDSYEQYF	TGTGCCAGCAGCGTTAAGACAGACTCCTACGAGCAGTACTTC
many	TRBJ1-1	TRBV10-1	TRBD1	CASSPGTGAEGTEAFF	TGCGCCAGCAGCCCTGGGACAGGGGCGGAGGGCACTGAAGCTTTCTTT
-	TRBJ2-1	TRBV18	-	CASSPRESGHNEQFF	TGTGCCAGCTCACCAAGGGAGAGTGGGCACAATGAGCAGTTCTTC
many	TRBJ2-7	TRBV4-1	TRBD2	CASSPTSVNYEQYF	TGCGCCAGCAGCCCGACTAGCGTGAACTACGAGCAGTACTTC
many	TRBJ2-3	TRBV7-8	-	CASSAVSYSTDTQYF	TGTGCCAGCAGCGCGGTCTCCTATAGCACAGATACGCAGTATTTT
many	TRBJ1-2	TRBV4-2	-	CASSQDRNTLFYGYTF	TGTGCCAGCAGCCAAGATCGAAACACCCTATTTTATGGCTACACCTTC
few	TRBJ2-3	TRBV7-2	TRBD2	CASSFGVLAGGDTQYF	TGTGCCAGCAGCTTCGGAGTTCTAGCGGGAGGAGATACGCAGTATTTT
many	TRBJ2-7	TRBV10-2	-	CASNNGPRYEQYF	TGCGCCAGCAATAACGGGCCGCGCTACGAGCAGTACTTC
many	TRBJ2-1	TRBV6-1	-	CASTIQLTTYNEQFF	TGTGCCAGCACCATACAGCTTACTACCTACAATGAGCAGTTCTTC
-	TRBJ2-7	TRBV7-9	TRBD1	CASSLGWDRSYEQYF	TGTGCCAGCAGCTTAGGTTGGGACAGATCCTACGAGCAGTACTTC
many	TRBJ2-7	TRBV4-3	-	CASSRDRVDYEQYF	TGCGCCAGCAGCCGGGACCGGGTCGACTACGAGCAGTACTTC
many	TRBJ1-1	TRBV4-3	-	CASSQGSGSTEAFF	TGCGCCAGCAGCCAAGGATCAGGGTCCACTGAAGCTTTCTTT
many	TRBJ1-1	TRBV12-3/TRBV12-4	-	CASSGGLSWAEAFF	TGTGCCAGCAGTGGGGGTCTTAGCTGGGCTGAAGCTTTCTTT
-	TRBJ1-1	TRBV29-1	-	CSVVQGGLLGTEAFF	TGCAGCGTTGTTCAGGGAGGTCTTCTGGGCACTGAAGCTTTCTTT
many	TRBJ2-7	TRBV18	-	CASSPTGLKFYEQYF	TGTGCCAGCTCACCTACGGGCCTCAAATTCTACGAGCAGTACTTC
few	TRBJ1-5	TRBV6-5	-	CASSYGADQPQHF	TGTGCCAGCAGTTATGGAGCCGATCAGCCCCAGCATTTT
-	TRBJ2-1	TRBV6-6	-	CASSSEAFYNEQFF	TGTGCCAGCAGTTCTGAAGCCTTTTACAATGAGCAGTTCTTC
-	TRBJ1-2	TRBV18	-	CASSPVSLSVNYGYTF	TGTGCCAGCTCACCGGTTTCTCTATCGGTTAACTATGGCTACACCTTC
few	TRBJ1-3	TRBV5-6	-	CASSLGGTGNTIYF	TGTGCCAGCAGCTTAGGCGGTACTGGAAACACCATATATTTT
many	TRBJ2-7	TRBV7-2	TRBD2	CASSLDGTSGTYEQYF	TGTGCCAGCAGCTTAGACGGGACTAGCGGAACCTACGAGCAGTACTTC
many	TRBJ2-1	TRBV19	-	CASSIPSTGEQFF	TGTGCCAGTAGTATCCCCAGTACCGGTGAGCAGTTCTTC
many	TRBJ1-3	TRBV5-6	TRBD1	CASTVRTGLGNTIYF	TGTGCCAGCACCGTGAGGACAGGGCTTGGAAACACCATATATTTT
many	TRBJ2-7	TRBV20-1	TRBD1	CSAREDRDLFFKSYEQYF	TGCAGTGCTAGAGAAGACAGGGACCTATTCTTCAAATCCTACGAGCAGTACTTC
many	TRBJ2-5	TRBV20-1	-	CSARDGTAAQETQYF	TGCAGTGCTAGAGATGGTACGGCAGCCCAAGAGACCCAGTACTTC
many	TRBJ1-2	TRBV7-8	TRBD1	CASSPLRTGAAYGYTF	TGTGCCAGCAGCCCTCTCCGGACAGGGGCAGCCTATGGCTACACCTTC
-	TRBJ2-5	TRBV19	-	CASSISETQYF	TGTGCCAGTAGTATCAGCGAGACCCAGTACTTC
many	TRBJ2-7	TRBV5-6	TRBD2	CASSLPRLASYEQYF	TGTGCCAGCAGCTTACCGAGACTAGCAAGTTACGAGCAGTACTTC
many	TRBJ2-1	TRBV6-2/TRBV6-3	-	CASSYSPPRGIYNEQFF	TGTGCCAGCAGTTACTCCCCCCCCCGGGGGATTTACAATGAGCAGTTCTTC
few	TRBJ2-1	TRBV7-9	TRBD2	CASSSDPWTSEYNEQFF	TGTGCCAGCAGCTCGGATCCTTGGACTAGCGAATACAATGAGCAGTTCTTC
many	TRBJ2-1	TRBV11-3	-	CASSPQGTRNEQFF	TGTGCCAGCAGCCCTCAGGGAACAAGAAATGAGCAGTTCTTC
many	TRBJ2-7	TRBV20-1	TRBD2	CSARDRLAGGPHEQYF	TGCAGTGCTAGAGATCGTCTAGCGGGAGGGCCACACGAGCAGTACTTC
many	TRBJ1-3	TRBV3-1	-	CASSHSIGRSSGNTIYF	TGTGCCAGCAGCCACTCCATCGGAAGAAGCTCTGGAAACACCATATATTTT
many	TRBJ1-5	TRBV5-5	-	CASSFGAGEGQPQHF	TGTGCCAGCAGCTTTGGGGCAGGGGAGGGTCAGCCCCAGCATTTT
-	TRBJ1-1	TRBV20-1	-	CSARSPRVSEAFF	TGCAGTGCTAGATCTCCCCGGGTGAGTGAAGCTTTCTTT
many	TRBJ2-2	TRBV20-1	TRBD2	CSARGGNTGELFF	TGCAGTGCTCGGGGGGGGAACACCGGGGAGCTGTTTTTT
-	TRBJ2-5	TRBV6-5	TRBD2	CASSYGSGRETQYF	TGTGCCAGCAGTTACGGTAGCGGGAGAGAGACCCAGTACTTC